The sequence of this TCR beta chain was determined in a study of read filtering for tumor transcriptome and immune sequencing. Study-level background: About 8 patients were R-ISS I, around 15 were R-ISS II, about seven were R-ISS III. The study, taken as a whole, reports: Dropping single-read clonotypes raised IR-seq and RNA-seq shared-clonotype correlation. The CD138-negative fraction was mixed bone marrow immune cells, not pure T cells. Single-read clonotypes: 80% to 90% of IR-seq clonotypes (around 4% of reads), about 75% of RNA-seq clonotypes (44.6% of reads).

Molecular barcoded adaptors covering alpha/delta and beta/gamma chains were used on roughly 400 ng RNA. TCRdb passed the reads through MiXCR, listing each CDR3 protein once. The data hold 46,000 or so distinct CDR3 sequences, with 15% to 20% observed a single time. The CDR3 sequence is 14 residues long. Germline V lookup: CDR1 LNHDA, CDR2 SQIVND (reference sequence). The ends lost 5 bases at V and 4 bases at J; junction bases unmatched: 6. This clonotype was detected only a few times. The antigen remains unidentified. V usage is TRBV19 and J usage is TRBJ2-7; TRBD1 agrees at 9 bases. The sequence was collected from a donor at least 40 years old with multiple myeloma. Sequencing was carried out using a population of CD138-negative cells sorted from bone marrow. The CDR3 reads CASSPGTGKYEQYF. The DNA for the CDR3 is TGTGCCAGTAGTCCCGGGACAGGGAAGTACGAGCAGTACTTC.